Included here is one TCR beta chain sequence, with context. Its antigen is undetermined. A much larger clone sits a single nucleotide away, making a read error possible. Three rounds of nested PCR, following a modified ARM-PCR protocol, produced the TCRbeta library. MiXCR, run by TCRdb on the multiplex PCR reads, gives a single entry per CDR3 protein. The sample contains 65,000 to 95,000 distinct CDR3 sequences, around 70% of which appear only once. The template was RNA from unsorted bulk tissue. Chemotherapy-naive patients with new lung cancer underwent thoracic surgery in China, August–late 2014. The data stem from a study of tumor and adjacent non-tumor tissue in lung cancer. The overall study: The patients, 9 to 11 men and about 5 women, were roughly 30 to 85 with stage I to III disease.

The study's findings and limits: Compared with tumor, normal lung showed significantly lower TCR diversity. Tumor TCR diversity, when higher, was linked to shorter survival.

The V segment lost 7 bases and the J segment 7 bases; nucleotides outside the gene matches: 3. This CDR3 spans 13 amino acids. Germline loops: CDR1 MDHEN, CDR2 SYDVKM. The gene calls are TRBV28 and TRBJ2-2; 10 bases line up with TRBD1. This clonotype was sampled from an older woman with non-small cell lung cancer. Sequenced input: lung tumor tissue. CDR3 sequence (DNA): TGTGCCAGCAAGACAGGGGGCTTCGGGGAGCTGTTTTTT. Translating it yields CASKTGGFGELFF.